One sample yielded the 27 T cell receptor beta chains listed below, sequenced in a study of T cell responses to AZD1222 COVID-19 vaccine. TCRdb's table, derived via immunoSEQ multiplex PCR, lists solely in-frame clones and lacks some. The table lists roughly 99,000 clones, roughly nine tenths of them singletons. The material sequenced was peripheral blood, taken on day 0 of AZD1222 vaccination. Receptors were obtained from an adult in good health.

The chain recombines TRBV3-1 (or the pseudogene TRBV3-2) with TRBJ1-2; 10 bases match TRBD1. V dropped 2 bases and J dropped 7; count of bases not matched to a gene: 4. Germline V lookup: CDR1 LGHDT, CDR2 YNNKEL (reference sequence). This CDR3 contains 14 residues. The CDR3 nucleotides are TGTGCCAGCAGCCAATGGGGACAGGGGTCTGGCTACACCTTC. Protein: CASSQWGQGSGYTF.

The chain is built from TRBV5-1 and TRBJ2-7; D may be TRBD1 (5 bases). CDR3 length equals 13 residues. The germline V gene encodes CDR1 SGHRS and CDR2 YFSETQ. V was pared by 2 bases and J by 7 bases, with 13 bases between. CDR3: CASSFYSGMEQYF. In DNA, the CDR3 is TGCGCCAGCAGCTTTTACTCAGGGATGGAGCAGTACTTC. Full variable domain (rest looked up from reference TRBV5-1 and TRBJ2-7): KAGVTQTPRYLIKTRGQQVTLSCSPISGHRSVSWYQQTPGQGLQFLFEYFSETQRNKGNFPGRFSGRQFSNSRSEMNVSTLELGDSALYLCASSFYSGMEQYFGPGTRLTVT.

This rearrangement joins TRBV12-3 or TRBV12-4 to TRBJ2-3, with a weak D call TRBD1 (6 bases). This CDR3 region has 13 residues. V shed 10 bases and J shed 3 bases, with 14 bases lying between them. CDR3 loop: CATLYRATDTQYF. For the CDR3, the DNA is TGTGCCACCCTATACAGGGCTACAGATACGCAGTATTTT.

This chain joins TRBV18 and TRBJ1-2; D is undetermined. V shed 3 bases and J shed 4 bases, with 12 bases lying between them. The CDR3 contains 14 residues. Looked up from germline, CDR1 is KGHSH and CDR2 is LQKENI. This CDR3 is CASSPPGVVYGYTF. In DNA form, the CDR3 reads TGTGCCAGCTCACCCCCTGGGGTTGTCTATGGCTACACCTTC. Supplemented by reference TRBV18 and TRBJ1-2, the full variable domain reads NAGVMQNPRHLVRRRGQEARLRCSPMKGHSHVYWYRQLPEEGLKFMVYLQKENIIDESGMPKERFSAEFPKEGPSILRIQQVVRGDSAAYFCASSPPGVVYGYTFGSGTRLTVV.

In its sample, this clone was seen once. This chain connects TRBV5-4 to TRBJ2-7; 12 nucleotides match TRBD2. The V gene end was trimmed by 4 bases and the J gene end by 7 bases; junction bases not matched to a gene: 12. The germline CDR1 and CDR2 sequences are SGHNT and YYREEE (reference sequence). This CDR3 comprises 16 residues. For the CDR3, the DNA is TGTGCCAGCAGCCCCGCGACTAGCGGGAGAGGAAATGAGCAGTACTTC. Translated, it gives CASSPATSGRGNEQYF.

The chain carries TRBV11-3 and TRBJ1-1, with 8 nucleotides matching TRBD1. In germline, CDR1 is SGHNT, CDR2 YENEEA. The CDR3 contains 15 residues. Unmatched junction bases numbered 9, after V lost 5 bases and J lost 4 bases. The CDR3, as DNA: TGTGCCAGCAGCCTGTCCCGGGACAGGTTCACTGAAGCTTTCTTT. This translates into CASSLSRDRFTEAFF.

Only a few counts were recorded for this clone. The chain employs TRBV28 and TRBJ1-5, with 8 positions matching TRBD1. V was pared by 4 bases and J by 4 bases, with 6 bases of the junction left unmatched. The CDR3 extends over 15 amino acids. Germline-derived CDR1 and CDR2 are MDHEN and SYDVKM. The CDR3 here is CASSYRTGSNQPQHF. CDR3 nucleotides: TGTGCCAGCAGTTACCGGACAGGGTCAAATCAGCCCCAGCATTTT. The full variable domain, in which reference TRBV28 and TRBJ1-5 provide the parts outside the CDR3, is DVKVTQSSRYLVKRTGEKVFLECVQDMDHENMFWYRQDPGLGLRLIYFSYDVKMKEKGDIPEGYSVSREKKERFSLILESASTNQTSMYLCASSYRTGSNQPQHFGDGTRLSIL.

This rearrangement joins TRBV28 to TRBJ1-1; D is ambiguous. CDR3 length: 16 residues. Germline-derived CDR1 and CDR2 are MDHEN and SYDVKM. V dropped 4 bases and J dropped 3 bases, with 18 bases sitting between them. CDR3 DNA sequence: TGTGCCAGCAGTTCCCTCGGGAGAAGGTGGGACACTGAAGCTTTCTTT. It translates to CASSSLGRRWDTEAFF.

J is TRBJ2-1 and V is TRBV7-6; 8 bases agree with TRBD2. Germline V CDR1 and CDR2: SGHVS, FNYEAQ. V shed 5 bases, J shed 7 bases, and the junction held 13 bases outside the gene matches. The CDR3 length is 16 residues. In DNA form, the CDR3 reads TGTGCCAGCAGCCGTATGTCTAAGCGGGAGAGGAATGAGCAGTTCTTC. Protein: CASSRMSKRERNEQFF.

The chain combines TRBV7-6 with TRBJ1-4; TRBD1 aligns across 7 bases. Germline trimming cut 5 bases from V and 5 bases from J; bases unmatched to any gene: 8. This CDR3 spans 15 amino acids. Germline CDR1 is SGHVS and CDR2 is FNYEAQ. This chain's CDR3 is CASSGITGVNEKLFF. In DNA form, the CDR3 reads TGTGCCAGCAGCGGTATAACAGGGGTGAATGAAAAACTGTTTTTT.

The chain links TRBV6-5 to TRBJ2-7, with no clear D. Trimming took 0 bases from V and 2 from J, leaving 11 bases between them. This CDR3 is built from 15 residues. In germline, CDR1 is MNHEY, CDR2 SVGAGI. Here the CDR3 DNA reads TGTGCCAGCAGTTACTCCCGCCGGGCCACCTACGAGCAGTACTTC. It codes for CASSYSRRATYEQYF.

The CDR3 sequence: CASTIRGTEAFF. The CDR3, as DNA: TGTGCCAGCACCATCAGGGGTACTGAAGCTTTCTTT. The chain uses TRBV28 and TRBJ1-1; possible D gene TRBD1, 6 bases. The CDR3 extends over 12 amino acids. Between the trimmed V and J ends, which lost 7 bases and 5 bases, there was a span of 11 bases. The germline V gene has CDR1 MDHEN and CDR2 SYDVKM.

This sequence joins TRBV6-2 or TRBV6-3 and TRBJ1-2; TRBD1 matches at 10 bases. Germline loops: CDR1 MNHEY, CDR2 SVGEGT. This CDR3 comprises 17 residues. Trimming removed 6 bases from V and 0 bases from J; junction bases left unmatched: 10. CDR3: CASSPDRGRLANYGYTF. The CDR3, as DNA: TGTGCCAGCAGCCCTGACAGGGGGCGATTGGCTAACTATGGCTACACCTTC.

The rearrangement links TRBV4-3 to TRBJ2-7, with 11 bases lining up with TRBD1. From germline, CDR1 is LGHNA and CDR2 YSLEER. This CDR3 has 14 residues. The V gene end was trimmed by 4 bases and the J gene end by 5 bases; junction bases not matched to a gene: 4. The CDR3 protein is CASSPRTGGHEQYF. Here the CDR3 DNA reads TGCGCCAGCAGCCCGCGGACAGGGGGCCACGAGCAGTACTTC.

This clone was detected once. The V and J genes are TRBV5-1 and TRBJ1-1, with 10 bases matching TRBD1. The trim removed 4 bases at V and 4 bases at J, leaving 7 bases unmatched. CDR1 and CDR2 (germline): SGHRS, YFSETQ. This CDR3 has 15 residues. The CDR3 reads CASSPRTGGVTEAFF. CDR3 in DNA: TGCGCCAGCAGCCCTCGGACAGGGGGAGTCACTGAAGCTTTCTTT.

The rearrangement uses TRBV9 and TRBJ2-1, with 14 bases matching TRBD2. The CDR3 spans 19 residues. The V and J ends lost 3 bases and 0 bases, in that order; junction bases with no gene match: 8. CDR1 is SGDLS, CDR2 YYNGEE, per germline. CDR3 nucleotide sequence: TGTGCCAGCAGCGCCCTCGGAGGACTAGCGGGGGGCTCCTACAATGAGCAGTTCTTC. This sequence encodes CASSALGGLAGGSYNEQFF.

CDR3 protein: CASSIGVPTATGELFF. In DNA, the CDR3 is TGTGCCAGTAGTATTGGGGTCCCAACGGCCACCGGGGAGCTGTTTTTT. J is TRBJ2-2 and V is TRBV19, with D uncertain. The V gene's germline CDR1 is LNHDA and CDR2 SQIVND (reference sequence). The CDR3 totals 16 residues. V was trimmed by 3 bases and J by 4 bases, leaving 15 bases between them. Based on the CDR3 plus reference TRBV19 and TRBJ2-2, the full variable domain is DGGITQSPKYLFRKEGQNVTLSCEQNLNHDAMYWYRQDPGQGLRLIYYSQIVNDFQKGDIAEGYSVSREKKESFPLTVTSAQKNPTAFYLCASSIGVPTATGELFFGEGSRLTVL.

V gene TRBV6-6 combines with J gene TRBJ2-2; a possible D gene is TRBD1 (6 bases). Trimming took 0 bases from V and 3 from J, leaving 8 bases between them. The CDR3 runs to 15 residues. Germline CDR1 MNHNY, CDR2 SVGAGI (reference sequence). CDR3 in DNA: TGTGCCAGCAGTTACTCGGGGACACACACCGGGGAGCTGTTTTTT. Its translation is CASSYSGTHTGELFF.

The chain has TRBV6-1 and TRBJ1-6; possibly TRBD1 for D (5 bases). Per germline, CDR1 MNHNS and CDR2 SASEGT. V was trimmed by 2 bases and J by 7 bases, leaving 12 bases between them. The CDR3 has 15 residues. CDR3 bases: TGTGCCAGCAGTGAACAGGGACGGGGAAATTCACCCCTCCACTTT. As protein: CASSEQGRGNSPLHF.

The chain is built from TRBV5-1 and TRBJ1-3; 8 positions match TRBD1. J was trimmed by 12 bases and V by 4 bases; bases with no gene match: 12. The CDR3 has 14 residues. CDR1 and CDR2 (germline): SGHRS, YFSETQ. The CDR3 DNA follows: TGCGCCAGCAGCGCAAACTCAGGGGGCTCGGACATATATTTT. This gives the protein CASSANSGGSDIYF.

The rearrangement links TRBV9 to TRBJ2-1; unclear D gene. The CDR3 covers 17 residues. Germline CDR1 reads SGDLS; CDR2 reads YYNGEE. Deletions cut 3 bases from V and 2 bases from J, with 18 bases between. The CDR3 DNA sequence: TGTGCCAGCAGCGCCGTCCTCTCACGGAACCCCTACAATGAGCAGTTCTTC. Translation gives CASSAVLSRNPYNEQFF.

The table lists this clone with a few counts. This chain uses TRBV7-2 with TRBJ1-1; TRBD1 agrees at 7 bases. Per the germline V gene, CDR1 is SGHTA and CDR2 is FQGNSA. The CDR3 is 15 amino acids. After removal of 5 bases from V and 3 bases from J, the junction contained 9 bases not matched to a gene. CDR3 in DNA: TGTGCCAGCAGCCCGACAGACAGGGATCACACTGAAGCTTTCTTT. Translated: CASSPTDRDHTEAFF.

The CDR3 loop reads CASSLSTQSSYNEQFF. The CDR3 coding sequence is TGTGCCAGCAGTTTATCGACCCAAAGCTCCTACAATGAGCAGTTCTTC. This chain connects TRBV27 to TRBJ2-1; D is ambiguous. The V gene's germline CDR1 is MNHEY and CDR2 SMNVEV (reference sequence). The CDR3 extends over 16 amino acids. Trimming took off 0 bases at V and 0 bases at J, with 9 bases between the two ends.

In this sample, this clone turned up once. The chain couples TRBV13 to TRBJ2-7, with 8 bases identical to TRBD1. The CDR3 has 16 residues. Per the germline V gene, CDR1 is PRHDT and CDR2 is FYEKMQ (reference sequence). Germline trimming cut 3 bases from V and 0 bases from J; bases unmatched to any gene: 7. The CDR3: CASSLYSGQDSYEQYF. The CDR3 DNA follows: TGTGCCAGCAGCTTGTACTCGGGACAGGACTCCTACGAGCAGTACTTC.

The chain combines TRBV7-8 with TRBJ2-6, with TRBD2 identical over 12 bases. The CDR3 is made up of 18 amino acids. V trimming: 5 bases; J trimming: 3 bases; junction bases outside the gene matches: 8. Germline V gene sequence: CDR1 SGHVS, CDR2 FQNEAQ. CDR3 sequence reads: CASSPRTSGTLGANVLTF. For the CDR3, the DNA is TGTGCCAGCAGCCCCCGGACTAGCGGGACCCTTGGGGCCAACGTCCTGACTTTC.

The chain links TRBV5-1 to TRBJ1-1, with D uncertain. CDR3 length: 11 amino acids. V lost 5 bases and J lost 0, with 2 bases in between. In germline, CDR1 is SGHRS, CDR2 YFSETQ. The CDR3 DNA reads as TGCGCCAGCAGTTTGAACACTGAAGCTTTCTTT. Residues: CASSLNTEAFF.

The J gene is TRBJ2-5, the V gene TRBV5-4; D is undetermined. V dropped 6 bases and J dropped 1 base, with 10 bases sitting between them. This CDR3 contains 13 residues. Germline values: CDR1 SGHNT, CDR2 YYREEE (reference sequence). CDR3 sequence: CASNDQAQETQYF. The CDR3 DNA follows: TGTGCCAGCAACGACCAGGCCCAAGAGACCCAGTACTTC.